This T cell receptor beta chain was obtained from a study of CD8 T cells in ankylosing spondylitis. Whole-study results and caveats: Enrichment of disease-linked clones was reportedly significant in matched ankylosing spondylitis synovial fluid. Earlier work had already found some motif variants in reactive arthritis synovial fluid and blood. As for the disease-linked clones, they showed a CD8+ phenotype and occurred at relatively low frequencies in peripheral blood. One TCR beta motif, made up of roughly eight highly homologous variants, appeared characteristic of ankylosing spondylitis blood.

The table lists this clonotype with a few counts. The antigen is undetermined. In making TCR beta libraries, quantitative 5'-RACE with molecular barcodes was used. TCRdb used MiXCR to reprocess the 5' RACE reads, holding one entry per CDR3 protein. The table includes hundreds of thousands of distinct CDR3 sequences, roughly 10% detected once. The V gene lost 7 bases and the J gene lost 0 bases, with 15 bases spanning the gap. The CDR3 loop spans 14 amino acids. CDR1 is SQVTM and CDR2 is ANQGSEA in the germline V gene. The gene calls are TRBV29-1 and TRBJ1-1, with D tentatively TRBD1 (6 bases). Input material: blood, either unsorted or a sorted T cell fraction (not recorded which). This sequence originates from a male donor with ankylosing spondylitis. The CDR3 is CSGGRSIVNTEAFF. The CDR3 nucleotides read TGCAGCGGGGGGCGTTCAATAGTGAACACTGAAGCTTTCTTT.